Below, 15 T cell receptor beta chains from the same sample are listed, as sequenced in a study of early T cells in non-severe SARS-CoV-2 infection. Each CDR3 protein is one row after TCRdb ran MiXCR on the 5' RACE reads. The sample has 45,000 to 55,000 distinct CDR3 sequences, around 6.9% seen once. Sample: whole blood, taken at baseline. The receptors originated from an adult who was a healthcare worker with PCR-confirmed SARS-CoV-2 infection or an uninfected control (not recorded which).

This clonotype was counted many times. The chain links TRBV11-2 to TRBJ1-2; D unresolved. Trimming pared 5 bases from V and 4 bases from J, leaving 11 bases between. Germline loops: CDR1 SGHAT, CDR2 FQNNGV. This CDR3 is built from 13 residues. This CDR3 reads CASSRGGFYGYTF. CDR3 coding DNA: TGTGCCAGCAGCCGTGGAGGATTCTATGGCTACACCTTC.

This clonotype was seen a handful of times. The chain employs TRBV19 and TRBJ1-5, with D possibly TRBD1 on 6 matching bases. The germline V gene encodes CDR1 LNHDA and CDR2 SQIVND (reference sequence). The CDR3 length is 13 residues. Deletions cut 6 bases from V and 5 bases from J, with 11 bases between. CDR3: CASSLTGYQPQHF. The CDR3 coding sequence is TGTGCCAGTAGCCTAACAGGGTATCAGCCCCAGCATTTT.

At least ten counts were recorded for this clonotype. The rearrangement joins TRBV7-2 to TRBJ2-3, with TRBD2 matching over 7 bases. Per the germline V gene, CDR1 is SGHTA and CDR2 is FQGNSA. J lost 1 base, V lost 0 bases, and 4 bases had no gene match. This CDR3 comprises 16 residues. For the CDR3, the DNA is TGTGCCAGCAGCTTAGCATGGGCGGGGGGCACAGATACGCAGTATTTT. Amino acid sequence: CASSLAWAGGTDTQYF. The variable domain in full, with the rest retrieved from reference TRBV7-2 and TRBJ2-3, is GAGVSQSPSNKVTEKGKDVELRCDPISGHTALYWYRQSLGQGLEFLIYFQGNSAPDKSGLPSDRFSAERTGGSVSTLTIQRTQQEDSAVYLCASSLAWAGGTDTQYFGPGTRLTVL.

The rearrangement joins TRBV4-1 to TRBJ1-1; the D is unclear. V dropped 0 bases and J dropped 1 base, with 9 bases sitting between them. Per the germline V gene, CDR1 is MGHRA and CDR2 is YSYEKL. This CDR3 spans 15 amino acids. The CDR3 loop reads CASSQEGPKNTEAFF. CDR3 coding DNA: TGCGCCAGCAGCCAAGAAGGACCAAAGAACACTGAAGCTTTCTTT.

This clonotype was observed a few times. The chain carries TRBV4-3 and TRBJ1-5; D gene uncertain. The CDR3 spans 15 residues. V gave up 0 bases and J gave up 0 bases, with 6 bases separating them. Germline V gene sequence: CDR1 LGHNA, CDR2 YSLEER. CDR3: CASSQDSLSNQPQHF. CDR3 bases: TGCGCCAGCAGCCAAGACAGCCTTAGCAATCAGCCCCAGCATTTT.

This clonotype was observed at least ten times. CDR3 nucleotides: TGCGCCAGCAGCCAAGGTCGAGGCAGCATGAACACTGAAGCTTTCTTT. Translated, it gives CASSQGRGSMNTEAFF. This chain uses TRBV4-3 with TRBJ1-1; D is unresolved. The germline gives CDR1 LGHNA, CDR2 YSLEER. This CDR3 has 16 residues. Trimming stripped 1 base from V and 0 bases from J, with 12 bases between.

A few counts support this clonotype. The chain employs TRBV12-5 and TRBJ1-1; D not certain. CDR3 length: 12 residues. Per the germline V gene, CDR1 is LGHNT and CDR2 is FRNRAP. V gave up 5 bases and J gave up 1 base, with 5 bases separating them. The CDR3 nucleotides are TGTGCTAGTGGTCTACAGAACACTGAAGCTTTCTTT. Amino acid sequence: CASGLQNTEAFF.

This clonotype was detected only a few times. The genes are TRBV2 and TRBJ2-3; D may match TRBD1 or TRBD2 (6 bases each). The CDR3 extends over 17 amino acids. From germline, CDR1 is SNHLY and CDR2 FYNNEI. Trimming took 2 bases from V and 0 from J, leaving 15 bases between them. The CDR3 loop is CASSERGVRQSTDTQYF. The CDR3 DNA reads TGTGCCAGCAGTGAAAGGGGGGTCCGCCAGAGCACAGATACGCAGTATTTT.

This clonotype was detected only a few times. This CDR3 reads CASSQEPTGRTSSNEKLFF. CDR3 in DNA: TGCGCCAGCAGCCAAGAGCCGACAGGGAGGACCTCTTCTAATGAAAAACTGTTTTTT. J is TRBJ1-4 and V is TRBV4-1; 7 nucleotides match TRBD1. V shed 0 bases and J 3 bases; nucleotides not matched to a gene: 13. Germline V gene lookup returns CDR1 MGHRA and CDR2 YSYEKL. The CDR3 runs to 19 residues.

This clonotype has more than one count but fewer than ten. The chain employs TRBV7-2 and TRBJ2-7; no clear D. Trimming removed 9 bases from V and 6 bases from J, with 12 bases in between. The CDR3 is made up of 11 amino acids. The germline CDR1 and CDR2 sequences are SGHTA and FQGNSA. CDR3 in DNA: TGTGCCAGTACCGAGGCGCGCGAGCAGTACTTC. The encoded protein is CASTEAREQYF.

The chain combines TRBV11-2 with TRBJ2-1, with D perhaps matching TRBD1 or TRBD2 (5 bases each). Trimming shortened V by 8 bases and J by 11 bases, and 10 bases separated the two germline ends. The germline gives CDR1 SGHAT, CDR2 FQNNGV. The CDR3 is 10 amino acids. The CDR3 loop reads CASGDGQQFF. The CDR3 DNA reads TGTGCCAGCGGGGACGGGCAGCAGTTCTTC.

This clonotype was counted at least ten times. The rearrangement joins TRBV20-1 to TRBJ2-7, with D possibly being TRBD1 (5 bases). The germline CDR1 and CDR2 sequences are DFQATT and SNEGSKA (reference sequence). V shed 2 bases and J shed 2 bases, with 10 bases lying between them. The CDR3 is 13 residues long. CDR3 loop: CSARWGGTYEQYF. CDR3 in DNA: TGCAGTGCTAGATGGGGCGGAACCTACGAGCAGTACTTC.

V usage is TRBV4-3 and J usage is TRBJ2-7, with 8 bases that match TRBD2. Germline CDR1 reads LGHNA; CDR2 reads YSLEER. Losses at the gene ends were 1 base for V and 3 bases for J; bases not matched to a gene: 8. This CDR3 has 16 residues. CDR3 sequence: CASSQVFGRGVYEQYF. The DNA for the CDR3 is TGCGCCAGCAGCCAAGTTTTCGGGCGGGGGGTCTACGAGCAGTACTTC.

This clonotype was seen only a few times. This sequence joins TRBV6-4 and TRBJ2-1, with 8 nucleotides matching TRBD1. The CDR3 is made up of 13 amino acids. Germline assignment: CDR1 MRHNA and CDR2 SNTAGT. V was clipped by 4 bases and J by 8 bases; unmatched bases: 4. CDR3 coding DNA: TGTGCCAGCAGTGTCGACAGGGGCGATGAGCAGTTCTTC. Protein product: CASSVDRGDEQFF.

This clonotype appeared many times. The chain couples TRBV12-3 or TRBV12-4 to TRBJ2-4; 10 bases map to TRBD1. This CDR3 has 17 residues. V shed 6 bases, J shed 2 bases, and the junction held 10 bases outside the gene matches. The DNA of the CDR3 is TGTGCCAGCAGGGGCGACAGGGGGCTGGGGTCCAAAAACATTCAGTACTTC. Translating it yields CASRGDRGLGSKNIQYF.